This T cell receptor beta chain was obtained from a study of blood T cell repertoires in COVID-19. The overall study: PBMCs, B-cell-depleted T cells, or T cells provided the cDNA or gDNA that made up the material.

CDR1 LNHDA and CDR2 SQIVND come from the germline V gene (reference sequence). The CDR3 runs 15 residues. Trimming stripped 5 bases from V and 3 bases from J, with 14 bases between. This clone has just one count. Data came from immunoSEQ multiplex PCR; TCRdb stores just in-frame clones and leaves some out. The repertoire holds some 190,000 clones, with more than 70% as singletons. The source material was peripheral blood. The rearrangement uses TRBV19 and TRBJ2-1; tentative D call: TRBD2 (5 bases). The receptor was isolated from an older woman with acute or convalescent COVID-19. The CDR3: CASSGRSGIYNEQFF. The CDR3 coding sequence is TGTGCCAGTAGTGGACGTTCGGGGATCTACAATGAGCAGTTCTTC. The full variable domain, its missing parts supplied by reference TRBV19 and TRBJ2-1, is DGGITQSPKYLFRKEGQNVTLSCEQNLNHDAMYWYRQDPGQGLRLIYYSQIVNDFQKGDIAEGYSVSREKKESFPLTVTSAQKNPTAFYLCASSGRSGIYNEQFFGPGTRLTVL.